This T cell receptor beta chain stems from a study of OX40 agonist ivuxolimab in advanced cancers. With respect to the entire study: Ivuxolimab, which targeted the costimulatory receptor OX40 (CD134), was an agonistic, fully human IgG2 monoclonal antibody. A male proportion of approximately 83% and a mean age of 60 years, ranging from roughly 23 to 80, were recorded for the dose-escalation cohort. Patients were allowed to have had prior anti-PD-1, anti-PD-L1 or anti-CTLA-4 therapy, and approximately 43% of the dose-escalation patients had previously received checkpoint inhibitors. Partial responses occurred in three dose-escalation patients: two with cutaneous melanoma and one with hepatocellular carcinoma. Of the roughly 51 patients in dose escalation, some 20 had hepatocellular carcinoma, approximately 15 had melanoma, 9 had renal cell carcinoma and 9 had head and neck cancer. The paper reports the monotherapy dose-escalation portion (N of about 50 patients) of the phase I ivuxolimab trial. Peripheral TCRbeta sequencing was intended to test whether TCR sequence diversity was altered and clonal T-cell expansion was caused by ivuxolimab. Intravenous ivuxolimab was administered to patients every 2 weeks at six dose levels: 0.01, 0.1, 0.3, 1.5, 3 and 10 mg/kg.

Study-level results and caveats: On average, CD8+ T cells showed more expanded clones than CD4+ T cells after ivuxolimab. Low levels of normalized T-cell clonal expansion were also seen in some nonresponding patients. Which antigens the clonally expanded peripheral T cells were specific for was not determined. At doses of 0.1 to 3.0 mg/kg, clonal expansion of both CD4+ and CD8+ blood T cells was observed from baseline to week 6. In the 0.1-3.0 mg/kg groups, partial responders had among the lowest normalized peripheral clonal expansion, particularly in CD8+ T cells.

Patients with autoimmune disease history or receiving systemic immunosuppression were excluded from the trial. In every dose cohort, peripheral blood was drawn for TCR sequencing at baseline, cycle 4 day 1, and cycle 7 day 1. Samples came from an open-label, multicenter, first-in-human phase I dose-escalation trial of ivuxolimab. Adults with locally advanced or metastatic melanoma, renal cell carcinoma, hepatocellular carcinoma or head and neck squamous cell carcinoma were enrolled in the trial. CD4+ and CD8+ T cells were sorted separately from peripheral blood before TCR sequencing. In the case of this clone: Its specific antigen is unknown. Base quality data are lacking; no much larger clone is found one base away.

The CDR3 starts with the cysteine, ends with the phenylalanine, and has 14 residues. This entry keeps only the CDR3 DNA: 42 bases, framed from base 1. For CDR1 and CDR2, the germline V gene lists MDHEN and SYDVKM. A distance of 15 bases separates the germline ends of V and J, which lose 6 bases and 4 bases respectively. To sequence the TCRbeta CDR3 region, genomic DNA was isolated from the sorted cells. The immunoSEQ Assay was used to sequence the TCRbeta CDR3 regions. TCRdb's version of the immuneACCESS table is confined to in-frame rearrangements and falls short of the full clone set. An unresolved V gene accounts for under half of the shortfall where checked; the remainder is of unknown origin. This sample lists about 79,000 clones; approximately 94% were detected once. 8.5% to 10% of the sample is held by the ten biggest clonotypes.

The V and J genes are TRBV28 and TRBJ1-2, with the D gene not clear enough to name. The origin of this receptor is an adult with an advanced solid tumor such as melanoma, head and neck, liver or kidney cancer. The sequencing used CD4+ or CD8+ T cells sorted from blood, collected in a trial of the OX40 agonist ivuxolimab. The CDR3 is CASSRVGLAYGYTF. The nucleotides read TGTGCCAGCAGCCGCGTGGGTTTGGCCTATGGCTACACCTTC.